This T cell receptor (beta chain) was observed in a study of post-analysis software for immune sequencing data. General study findings and limits: Comparison with controls showed significantly lower normalized Chao1 diversity in multiple sclerosis patients. Clustering by F measure revealed strong co-clustering among samples prepared together in one batch.

This clonotype has a handful of counts. Its antigen is undetermined. Sequencing libraries made from TCR beta cDNA carried unique molecular identifiers. With about 1 to 11 million T cells as the source, 450,000 to 600,000 cDNA molecules resulted. TCRdb re-derived calls from the PCR reads in MiXCR, one entry per CDR3 protein. Of 150,000 to 200,000 distinct CDR3 sequences in the sample, approximately 30% were seen once. The receptor was derived from a girl aged 5-17 years with multiple sclerosis. The specimen sequenced was blood.

This chain's CDR3 is CASSLPGGQADTQYF. The CDR3 DNA reads TGTGCCAGCAGCCTCCCGGGAGGACAAGCAGATACGCAGTATTTT. The rearrangement links TRBV3-1 to TRBJ2-3; 7 bases line up with TRBD2. This CDR3 is built from 15 residues. The germline gives CDR1 LGHDT, CDR2 YNNKEL (reference sequence). The ends lost 4 bases at V and 4 bases at J; junction bases unmatched: 8.